The T cell receptor (beta chain) described here comes from a study of T-cell reconstitution after alpha-beta-depleted transplantation in children. Germline V gene data show CDR1 as SGHRS and CDR2 as YFSETQ. V lost 0 bases and J lost 7, with 11 bases in between. This CDR3 has 14 residues. This clonotype was seen at least ten times. Construction of the TCRbeta library involved unique molecular identifiers. Via MiXCR, TCRdb re-called the PCR reads, giving one row per CDR3 protein. This sample has about 190,000 distinct CDR3 sequences, with about 6.4% found just once. V and J are TRBV5-1 and TRBJ1-5; a weak D match, TRBD1 (6 bases). The receptor comes from a human donor who donated a stem cell graft to a child with Wiskott-Aldrich syndrome. The material was PBMCs from the stem cell graft donor, obtained from the stem cell graft. CDR3 residues: CASSLEGHPQPQHF. In DNA form, the CDR3 reads TGCGCCAGCAGCTTGGAGGGACACCCCCAGCCCCAGCATTTT.